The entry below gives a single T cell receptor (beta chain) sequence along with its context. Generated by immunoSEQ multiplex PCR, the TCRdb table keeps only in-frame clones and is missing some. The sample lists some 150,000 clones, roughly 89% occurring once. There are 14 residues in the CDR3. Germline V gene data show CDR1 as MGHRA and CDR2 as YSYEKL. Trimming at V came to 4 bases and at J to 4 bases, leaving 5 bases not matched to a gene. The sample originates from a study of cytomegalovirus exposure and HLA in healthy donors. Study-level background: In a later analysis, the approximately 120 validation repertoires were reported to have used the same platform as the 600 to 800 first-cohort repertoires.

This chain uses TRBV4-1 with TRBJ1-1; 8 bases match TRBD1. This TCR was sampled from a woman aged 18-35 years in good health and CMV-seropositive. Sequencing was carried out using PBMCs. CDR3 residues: CASSPMTGVTEAFF. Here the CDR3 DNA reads TGCGCCAGCAGCCCCATGACAGGGGTCACTGAAGCTTTCTTT.